What follows is one T cell receptor (beta chain) and its context. This specimen comes from a study of blood T cell repertoires in COVID-19. Germline CDR1 LNHDA, CDR2 SQIVND (reference sequence). CDR3 length: 13 residues. Trimming cost V 5 bases and J 4 bases; bases outside gene matches: 5. Profiling relied on immunoSEQ multiplex PCR, and the TCRdb table lists in-frame clones only, not all of them. This table has hundreds of thousands of clones, about nine tenths appearing once. This clonotype was obtained from a man aged 45-60 years with COVID-19, enrolled during active disease. This chain connects TRBV19 to TRBJ2-7, with 7 nucleotides matching TRBD1. Sequenced: peripheral blood. Written as DNA, the CDR3 is TGTGCCAGTAGTCACACAGGGGCGTACGAGCAGTACTTC. Amino acids: CASSHTGAYEQYF.